A selection of T cell receptor beta chains follows, all from one sample in a study of memory CD4+ T cells and cytomegalovirus serostatus. Profiled with immunoSEQ multiplex PCR; TCRdb holds only in-frame clones, not every one. The sample holds about 50,000 clones, around 80% seen once. The sequencing sample was made of memory CD4+ T cells from blood. These receptors were taken from an adult in good health and CMV-seronegative. Each CDR3 is given with its conserved first and last residue. The D gene is left open where the match is weak. A clone size is listed for some rows: how often the clone was seen (once, few, many), or a class if it is expanded.

abundance: -; j_gene: TRBJ1-3; v_gene: TRBV18; d_gene: TRBD1; CDR3aa: CASLGTAYSGNTIYF; CDR3nt: TGTGCCAGCTTGGGGACAGCTTACTCTGGAAACACCATATATTTT
abundance: -; j_gene: TRBJ2-7; v_gene: TRBV7-9; d_gene: -; CDR3aa: CASSSSRQRSTREQYF; CDR3nt: TGTGCCAGCAGCTCATCCAGACAGAGAAGTACGCGCGAGCAGTACTTC
abundance: -; j_gene: TRBJ1-4; v_gene: TRBV19; d_gene: -; CDR3aa: CASSTQRTANNEKLFF; CDR3nt: TGTGCCAGTAGTACACAAAGGACAGCGAATAATGAAAAACTGTTTTTT
abundance: -; j_gene: TRBJ2-7; v_gene: TRBV5-4; d_gene: -; CDR3aa: CASSPGTGNYEQYF; CDR3nt: TGTGCCAGCAGCCCCGGCACAGGCAACTACGAGCAGTACTTC
abundance: -; j_gene: TRBJ2-7; v_gene: TRBV10-3; d_gene: TRBD2; CDR3aa: CAISEGTSDPLEQYF; CDR3nt: TGTGCCATCAGTGAGGGGACTAGCGATCCCCTCGAGCAGTACTTC
abundance: -; j_gene: TRBJ2-5; v_gene: TRBV18; d_gene: -; CDR3aa: CASSPDRKTQYF; CDR3nt: TGTGCCAGCTCACCAGATCGGAAGACCCAGTACTTC
abundance: few; j_gene: TRBJ1-2; v_gene: TRBV7-9; d_gene: TRBD1; CDR3aa: CASSLGRDRGLANYGYTF; CDR3nt: TGTGCCAGCAGCTTAGGACGGGACAGGGGCTTGGCTAACTATGGCTACACCTTC
abundance: -; j_gene: TRBJ1-3; v_gene: TRBV4-2; d_gene: -; CDR3aa: CASSRAGSVVGSGNTIYF; CDR3nt: TGTGCCAGCAGCCGGGCAGGGTCGGTCGTGGGCTCTGGAAACACCATATATTTT
abundance: -; j_gene: TRBJ2-1; v_gene: TRBV6-4; d_gene: TRBD2; CDR3aa: CASQEVAGAYNEQFF; CDR3nt: TGTGCCAGCCAAGAAGTAGCGGGAGCATACAATGAGCAGTTCTTC
abundance: -; j_gene: TRBJ1-5; v_gene: TRBV21-1; d_gene: -; CDR3aa: CASSKVRTGQPQHF; CDR3nt: TGTGCCAGCAGCAAAGTTAGGACAGGTCAGCCCCAGCATTTT
abundance: -; j_gene: TRBJ2-1; v_gene: TRBV14; d_gene: TRBD1; CDR3aa: CASSGRGLYNEQFF; CDR3nt: TGTGCCAGCAGCGGCAGGGGGCTCTACAATGAGCAGTTCTTC
abundance: -; j_gene: TRBJ2-2; v_gene: TRBV5-1; d_gene: TRBD2; CDR3aa: CASKRQIGLAGTGELFF; CDR3nt: TGCGCCAGCAAACGACAAATCGGGCTAGCGGGGACCGGGGAGCTGTTTTTT
abundance: -; j_gene: TRBJ1-1; v_gene: TRBV6-1; d_gene: -; CDR3aa: CATLTTSNTEAFF; CDR3nt: TGTGCCACCCTGACAACCTCGAACACTGAAGCTTTCTTT
abundance: -; j_gene: TRBJ1-1; v_gene: TRBV7-6; d_gene: -; CDR3aa: CASRLQWGTEAFF; CDR3nt: TGTGCCAGCAGACTACAGTGGGGCACTGAAGCTTTCTTT
abundance: -; j_gene: TRBJ1-2; v_gene: TRBV6-1; d_gene: -; CDR3aa: CASSERTLYGYTF; CDR3nt: TGTGCCAGCAGTGAAAGGACTCTTTATGGCTACACCTTC
abundance: -; j_gene: TRBJ1-6; v_gene: TRBV15; d_gene: -; CDR3aa: CATALYRNSPLHF; CDR3nt: TGTGCCACCGCCCTATACCGGAATTCACCCCTCCACTTT
abundance: -; j_gene: TRBJ1-3; v_gene: TRBV29-1; d_gene: -; CDR3aa: CSVGDTGNTIYF; CDR3nt: TGCAGCGTTGGAGACACTGGAAACACCATATATTTT
abundance: -; j_gene: TRBJ1-2; v_gene: TRBV5-4; d_gene: -; CDR3aa: CASSLAGGFNYGYTF; CDR3nt: TGTGCCAGCAGCTTGGCGGGGGGTTTTAACTATGGCTACACCTTC
abundance: -; j_gene: TRBJ1-2; v_gene: TRBV30; d_gene: TRBD1; CDR3aa: CAWSGTGNYGYTF; CDR3nt: TGTGCCTGGAGTGGGACAGGGAACTATGGCTACACCTTC
abundance: -; j_gene: TRBJ1-2; v_gene: TRBV27; d_gene: -; CDR3aa: CASAGAGRTGYTF; CDR3nt: TGTGCTTCGGCAGGGGCAGGGAGGACTGGCTACACCTTC
abundance: -; j_gene: TRBJ2-2; v_gene: TRBV7-9; d_gene: -; CDR3aa: CASSSSGSGANTGELFF; CDR3nt: TGTGCCAGCAGCTCCAGCGGTTCGGGGGCGAACACCGGGGAGCTGTTTTTT
abundance: medium-sized; j_gene: TRBJ2-7; v_gene: TRBV27; d_gene: -; CDR3aa: CASRSRAGWGYEQYF; CDR3nt: TGTGCCAGCAGATCACGTGCGGGATGGGGTTACGAGCAGTACTTC
abundance: -; j_gene: TRBJ2-7; v_gene: TRBV5-1; d_gene: -; CDR3aa: CASSLGTSNYEQYF; CDR3nt: TGCGCCAGCAGCTTAGGAACCTCCAACTACGAGCAGTACTTC
abundance: -; j_gene: TRBJ1-3; v_gene: TRBV28; d_gene: -; CDR3aa: CASHSRNTIYF; CDR3nt: TGTGCCAGCCACTCCAGAAACACCATATATTTT
abundance: -; j_gene: TRBJ2-7; v_gene: TRBV7-2; d_gene: -; CDR3aa: CASSLGRGYEQYF; CDR3nt: TGTGCCAGCAGCTTAGGTAGGGGTTACGAGCAGTACTTC
abundance: -; j_gene: TRBJ2-7; v_gene: TRBV7-9; d_gene: TRBD1; CDR3aa: CASSLRTGPYEQYF; CDR3nt: TGTGCCAGCAGCTTACGGACAGGTCCCTACGAGCAGTACTTC
abundance: -; j_gene: TRBJ1-2; v_gene: TRBV5-4; d_gene: TRBD1; CDR3aa: CASRRLGDRGVNVYGYTF; CDR3nt: TGTGCCAGCAGGAGGTTGGGGGACAGGGGCGTGAATGTCTATGGCTACACCTTC
abundance: -; j_gene: TRBJ1-5; v_gene: TRBV7-2; d_gene: -; CDR3aa: CASSLSSQGNQPQHF; CDR3nt: TGTGCCAGCAGCTTATCGAGTCAGGGTAATCAGCCCCAGCATTTT
abundance: -; j_gene: TRBJ1-6; v_gene: TRBV30; d_gene: TRBD1; CDR3aa: CAWSLSGTGNSPLHF; CDR3nt: TGTGCCTGGAGTCTCTCTGGGACAGGGAATTCACCCCTCCACTTT
abundance: -; j_gene: TRBJ1-2; v_gene: TRBV7-9; d_gene: -; CDR3aa: CASSLMTSNYGYTF; CDR3nt: TGTGCCAGCAGCTTAATGACCAGCAACTATGGCTACACCTTC
abundance: -; j_gene: TRBJ2-7; v_gene: TRBV6-5; d_gene: -; CDR3aa: CASRPGQTVRQYF; CDR3nt: TGTGCCAGCAGGCCGGGCCAGACAGTCAGGCAGTACTTC
abundance: -; j_gene: TRBJ2-5; v_gene: TRBV5-4; d_gene: -; CDR3aa: CASSFPGVGQETQYF; CDR3nt: TGTGCCAGCAGCTTTCCAGGGGTGGGCCAAGAGACCCAGTACTTC
abundance: -; j_gene: TRBJ1-4; v_gene: TRBV6-5; d_gene: -; CDR3aa: CASRVDWANEKLFF; CDR3nt: TGTGCCAGCAGGGTTGACTGGGCTAATGAAAAACTGTTTTTT
abundance: -; j_gene: TRBJ1-4; v_gene: TRBV15; d_gene: TRBD1; CDR3aa: CATSRGQGEKLFF; CDR3nt: TGTGCCACCAGCAGAGGACAGGGGGAAAAACTGTTTTTT
abundance: -; j_gene: TRBJ2-7; v_gene: TRBV18; d_gene: TRBD1; CDR3aa: CASSPSQGGRGEQYF; CDR3nt: TGTGCCAGCTCACCAAGTCAAGGGGGCAGGGGCGAGCAGTACTTC
abundance: -; j_gene: TRBJ2-1; v_gene: TRBV2; d_gene: -; CDR3aa: CASSEALKGIGFF; CDR3nt: TGTGCCAGCAGTGAAGCGCTTAAGGGGATCGGGTTCTTC
abundance: -; j_gene: TRBJ2-3; v_gene: TRBV5-1; d_gene: -; CDR3aa: CASSLAESTDTQYF; CDR3nt: TGCGCCAGCAGCTTGGCGGAGAGCACAGATACGCAGTATTTT
abundance: -; j_gene: TRBJ1-1; v_gene: TRBV7-2; d_gene: -; CDR3aa: CASSPLRGYVAFF; CDR3nt: TGTGCCAGCAGCCCCCTCCGCGGGTATGTCGCTTTCTTT
abundance: -; j_gene: TRBJ2-1; v_gene: TRBV11-3; d_gene: -; CDR3aa: CASSLDVRNEQFF; CDR3nt: TGTGCCAGCAGCTTAGATGTACGGAATGAGCAGTTCTTC
abundance: few; j_gene: TRBJ2-7; v_gene: TRBV4-2; d_gene: -; CDR3aa: CASSLSGNMEQYF; CDR3nt: TGTGCCAGCAGCCTTTCAGGGAACATGGAGCAGTACTTC
abundance: -; j_gene: TRBJ1-5; v_gene: TRBV6-5; d_gene: -; CDR3aa: CASSYSPGQPQHF; CDR3nt: TGTGCCAGCAGTTACTCTCCGGGTCAGCCCCAGCATTTT
abundance: once; j_gene: TRBJ1-1; v_gene: TRBV5-5; d_gene: -; CDR3aa: CASSFEQGVTEAFF; CDR3nt: TGTGCCAGCAGCTTCGAACAGGGTGTGACTGAAGCTTTCTTT
abundance: -; j_gene: TRBJ2-2; v_gene: TRBV6-1; d_gene: TRBD1; CDR3aa: CASSPRGTGGGELFF; CDR3nt: TGTGCCAGCAGTCCCCGCGGGACAGGGGGCGGGGAGCTGTTTTTT
abundance: once; j_gene: TRBJ1-1; v_gene: TRBV5-1; d_gene: -; CDR3aa: CASSQAGREAFF; CDR3nt: TGCGCCAGCAGCCAGGCCGGACGTGAAGCTTTCTTT
abundance: -; j_gene: TRBJ2-2; v_gene: TRBV2; d_gene: -; CDR3aa: CASRPAANTGELFF; CDR3nt: TGTGCCAGCCGTCCAGCGGCGAACACCGGGGAGCTGTTTTTT
abundance: -; j_gene: TRBJ2-2; v_gene: TRBV9; d_gene: -; CDR3aa: CASSGTGTANTGELFF; CDR3nt: TGTGCCAGCAGCGGCACCGGGACGGCGAACACCGGGGAGCTGTTTTTT